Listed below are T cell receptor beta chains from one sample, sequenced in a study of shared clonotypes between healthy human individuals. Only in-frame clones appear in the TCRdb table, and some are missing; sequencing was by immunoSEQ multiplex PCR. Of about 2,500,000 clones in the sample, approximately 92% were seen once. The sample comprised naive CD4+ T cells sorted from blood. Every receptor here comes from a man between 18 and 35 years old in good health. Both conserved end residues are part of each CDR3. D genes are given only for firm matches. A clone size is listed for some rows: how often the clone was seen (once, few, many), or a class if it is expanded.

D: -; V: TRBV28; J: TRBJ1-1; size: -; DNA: TGTGCCAGCAGTTTATATGGAGTCCCCGACAGTTTTGAAGCTTTCTTT; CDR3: CASSLYGVPDSFEAFF
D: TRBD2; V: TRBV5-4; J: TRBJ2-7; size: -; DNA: TGTGCCAGCAGCCTGACGGGACTAGCGGGAGTTTACGAGCAGTACTTC; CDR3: CASSLTGLAGVYEQYF
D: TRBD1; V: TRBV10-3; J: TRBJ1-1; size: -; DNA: TGTGTCATCAGGGGAATCGAGACAGGGGGCTTCGCTGAAGCTTTCTTT; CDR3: CVIRGIETGGFAEAFF
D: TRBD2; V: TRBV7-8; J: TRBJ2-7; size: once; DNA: TGTGCCAGCACTCAACGGGAGGGAGGGGGGCAGTACTTC; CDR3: CASTQREGGGQYF
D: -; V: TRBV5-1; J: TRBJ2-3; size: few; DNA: TGCGCCAGCAGCTTGGTAGATACGCAGTATTTT; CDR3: CASSLVDTQYF
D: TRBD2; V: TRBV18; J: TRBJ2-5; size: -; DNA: TGTGCCACCTCGGAAGAGGGACTAGCGGGGACCCAGTACTTC; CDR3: CATSEEGLAGTQYF
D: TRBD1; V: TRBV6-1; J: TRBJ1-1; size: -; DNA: TGTGCCAGCAGTGAGGTCGGGACAGGCACTGAAGCTTTCTTT; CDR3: CASSEVGTGTEAFF
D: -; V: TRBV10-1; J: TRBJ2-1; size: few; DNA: TGCGCCAGCAGTGAGGAAGTCACCAGCTCCTACAATGAGCAGTTCTTC; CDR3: CASSEEVTSSYNEQFF
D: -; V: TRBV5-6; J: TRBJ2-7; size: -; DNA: TGTGCCAGCAGCTTGGGCAGGGCGGACGAGCAGTACTTC; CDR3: CASSLGRADEQYF
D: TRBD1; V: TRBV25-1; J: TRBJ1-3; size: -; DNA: TGTGCCAGCAGTGAGGGACAGCTTCTTTCTGGAAACACCATATATTTT; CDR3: CASSEGQLLSGNTIYF
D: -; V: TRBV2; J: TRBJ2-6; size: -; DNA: TGTGCCAGCAGTGACTACTCTGGGGCCAACGTCCTGACTTTC; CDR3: CASSDYSGANVLTF
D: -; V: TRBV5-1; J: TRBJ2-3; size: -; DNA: TGCGCCAGCAGCCTATTTACAGATACGCAGTATTTT; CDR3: CASSLFTDTQYF
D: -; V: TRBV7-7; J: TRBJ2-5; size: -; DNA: TGTGCTAGCAGCTCCGGGGCTCAAGAGACCCAGTACTTC; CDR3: CASSSGAQETQYF
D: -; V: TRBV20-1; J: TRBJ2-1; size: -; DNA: TGCAGTGCTTCTCTAGGGGATGAGCAGTTCTTC; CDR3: CSASLGDEQFF
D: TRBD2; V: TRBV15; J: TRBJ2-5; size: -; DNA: TGTGCCACCAGCAGTAGCGGGGTAGAGACCCAGTACTTC; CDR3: CATSSSGVETQYF
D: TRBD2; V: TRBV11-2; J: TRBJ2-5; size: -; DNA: TGTGCCAGCAGCTTAAGAGGACTAGCGGATCAAGAGACCCAGTACTTC; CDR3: CASSLRGLADQETQYF
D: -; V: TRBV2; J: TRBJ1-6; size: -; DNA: TGTGCCAGCAGTGACGGCCTCGTGGGGAATTCACCCCTCCACTTT; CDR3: CASSDGLVGNSPLHF
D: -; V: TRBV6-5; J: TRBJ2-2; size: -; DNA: TGTGCCAGCAGTTACTCTCGAATAACCGGGGAGCTGTTTTTT; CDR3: CASSYSRITGELFF
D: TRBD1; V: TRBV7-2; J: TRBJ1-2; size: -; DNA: TGTGCCAGCAGCTTGACAGGGCACTATGGCTACACCTTC; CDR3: CASSLTGHYGYTF
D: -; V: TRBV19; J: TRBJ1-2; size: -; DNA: TGTGCCAGTACTATCGAAGGGGGAGGTCGAGGCTACACCTTC; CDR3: CASTIEGGGRGYTF
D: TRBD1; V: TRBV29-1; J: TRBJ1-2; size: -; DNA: TGCAGCGTTGACTCTTCCGGGACAGAACATGGCTACACCTTC; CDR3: CSVDSSGTEHGYTF
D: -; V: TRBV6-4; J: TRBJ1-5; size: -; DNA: TGTGCCAGCAGTGAACGGGACGGCAATCAGCCCCAGCATTTT; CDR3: CASSERDGNQPQHF
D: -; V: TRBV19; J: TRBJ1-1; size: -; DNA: TGTGCCAGTAGCGGCGACCGGGGGATGGAAGCTTTCTTT; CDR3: CASSGDRGMEAFF
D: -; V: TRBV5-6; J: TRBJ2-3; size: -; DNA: TGTGCCAGCACCAGCCCAGGGAGAGCCGATACGCAGTATTTT; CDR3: CASTSPGRADTQYF
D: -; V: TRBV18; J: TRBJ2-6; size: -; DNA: TGTGCCAGCTCACCACCCGGGACTTCTGGGGCCAACGTCCTGACTTTC; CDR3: CASSPPGTSGANVLTF
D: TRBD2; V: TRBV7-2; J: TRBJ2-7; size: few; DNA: TGTGCCAGCAGCTTAGTTCGGGGGGCCTACGAGCAGTACTTC; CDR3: CASSLVRGAYEQYF
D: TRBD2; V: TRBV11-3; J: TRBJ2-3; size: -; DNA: TGTGCCAGCAGCCCCGGAGGCGGGGGGGCCGATACGCAGTATTTT; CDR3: CASSPGGGGADTQYF
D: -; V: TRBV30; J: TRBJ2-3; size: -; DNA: TGTGCCTGGAGTAAAGGACTAATCAGTGATACGCAGTATTTT; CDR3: CAWSKGLISDTQYF
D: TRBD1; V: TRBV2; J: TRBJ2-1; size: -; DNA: TGTGCCAGCAGTGGAAGGGGGCTCCCCCTCAATGAGCAGTTCTTC; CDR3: CASSGRGLPLNEQFF
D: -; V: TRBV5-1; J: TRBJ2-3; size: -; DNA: TGCGCCAGCAAGTCAGGCACAGATACGCAGTATTTT; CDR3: CASKSGTDTQYF
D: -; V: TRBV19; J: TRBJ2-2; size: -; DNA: TGTGCCAGTAGTAGGCGGGGAAAGAACACCGGGGAGCTGTTTTTT; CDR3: CASSRRGKNTGELFF
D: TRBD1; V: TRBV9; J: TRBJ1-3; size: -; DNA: TGTGCCAGCAGCGCCAGGGGGCTAAGTGGAAACACCATATATTTT; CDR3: CASSARGLSGNTIYF
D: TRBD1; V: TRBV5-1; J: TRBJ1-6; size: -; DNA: TGCGCCAGCAGCTTGGACAGGGGTAATTCACCCCTCCACTTT; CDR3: CASSLDRGNSPLHF
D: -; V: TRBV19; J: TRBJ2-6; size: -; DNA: TGTGCCAGTAGTATGGTCCTCGGGGGCAGCTCTGGGGCCAACGTCCTGACTTTC; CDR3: CASSMVLGGSSGANVLTF
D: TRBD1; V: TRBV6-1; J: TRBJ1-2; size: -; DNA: TGTGCCAGCAGGCCGACAGGGATCGGCTACACCTTC; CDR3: CASRPTGIGYTF
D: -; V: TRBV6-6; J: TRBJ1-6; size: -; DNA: TGTGCCAGCAGCCGTAACAGGAATGAGCCCCTCCACTTT; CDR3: CASSRNRNEPLHF
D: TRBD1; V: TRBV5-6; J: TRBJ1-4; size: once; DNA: TGTGCCAGCAGCCGCGGGACAGGGGGGCTTGAAAAACTGTTTTTT; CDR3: CASSRGTGGLEKLFF
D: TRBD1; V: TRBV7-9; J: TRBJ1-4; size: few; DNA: TGTGCCAGCAGCTTCAGGACAGGGATGGGTGAAAAACTGTTTTTT; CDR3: CASSFRTGMGEKLFF
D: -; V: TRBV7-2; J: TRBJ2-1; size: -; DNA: TGTGCCAGCAGCACCGAAGCGAGATCCTACAATGAGCAGTTCTTC; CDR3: CASSTEARSYNEQFF
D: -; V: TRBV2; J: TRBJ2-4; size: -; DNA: TGTGCCAGCAGTGAACCCTATAGGCTAGCCAAAAACATTCAGTACTTC; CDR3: CASSEPYRLAKNIQYF
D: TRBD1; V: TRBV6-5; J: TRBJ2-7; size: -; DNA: TGTGCCAGCAGGAACCAGGGGGTCTACGAGCAGTACTTC; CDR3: CASRNQGVYEQYF
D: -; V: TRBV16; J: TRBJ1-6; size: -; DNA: TGTGCCAGCAGCCAATCAAACTATAATTCACCCCTCCACTTT; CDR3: CASSQSNYNSPLHF
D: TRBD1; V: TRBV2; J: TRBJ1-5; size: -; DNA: TGTGCCAGCAGTGTACAGGGGGCGACAGCTCAGCCCCAGCATTTT; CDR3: CASSVQGATAQPQHF
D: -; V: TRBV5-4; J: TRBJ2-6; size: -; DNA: TGTGCCAGCAGCTCGATTGGGGGGGCCAACGTCCTGACTTTC; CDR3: CASSSIGGANVLTF
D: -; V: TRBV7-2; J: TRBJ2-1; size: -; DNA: TGTGCCAGCAGCTTAGATTATACAGGGAGCTCCTACAATGAGCAGTTCTTC; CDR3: CASSLDYTGSSYNEQFF
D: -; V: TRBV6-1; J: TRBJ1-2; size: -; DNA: TGTGCCAGCAGTGGATATCAATTATCGGGTGGCTACACCTTC; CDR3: CASSGYQLSGGYTF
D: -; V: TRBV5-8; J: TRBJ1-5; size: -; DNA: TGTGCCAGCACCTCCCGGGACTTTAGCAATCAGCCCCAGCATTTT; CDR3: CASTSRDFSNQPQHF
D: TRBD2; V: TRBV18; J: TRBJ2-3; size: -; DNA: TGTGCCAGCTCACCAATGGCTAGCGGGGGTGCTACAGATACGCAGTATTTT; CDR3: CASSPMASGGATDTQYF
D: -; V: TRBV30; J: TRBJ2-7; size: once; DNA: TGTGCCTGGAGTTCGGCGGCCAGGAACTCCTACGAGCAGTACTTC; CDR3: CAWSSAARNSYEQYF
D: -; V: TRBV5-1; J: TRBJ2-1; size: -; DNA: TGCGCCAGCAGCTTGGAATTGGGGAGTTGGGGGCATGAGCAGTTCTTC; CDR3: CASSLELGSWGHEQFF
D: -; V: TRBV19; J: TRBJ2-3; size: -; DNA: TGTGCCAGTAGTGCCATAGCAGGAGTCGCAGATACGCAGTATTTT; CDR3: CASSAIAGVADTQYF
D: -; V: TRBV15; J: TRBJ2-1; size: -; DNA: TGTGCCACCAGCGGTGCGGGCCTCTCCTACAATGAGCAGTTCTTC; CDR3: CATSGAGLSYNEQFF
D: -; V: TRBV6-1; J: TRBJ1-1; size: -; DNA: TGTGCCAGCAGTGAGAGCAGGGTGAGCACTGAAGCTTTCTTT; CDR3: CASSESRVSTEAFF